This is a list of T cell receptor beta chains from one sample in a study of a mutant IDH1 vaccine in newly diagnosed glioma. Sequencing was performed with immunoSEQ multiplex PCR; in TCRdb, only in-frame clones are kept and a portion is missing. The table lists 70,000 to 90,000 clones, more than 85% of them singletons, with more than 0.5% in the top ten. The antigens these receptors bind are not known. Sequenced here: PBMCs, sampled from a glioma patient whose treatment included an IDH1 peptide vaccine. Every receptor here comes from a woman between 50 and 59 years old with glioma. Both conserved end residues are part of each CDR3. Clone size is stated in some rows and not others, as once, few, many or a class when expanded.

clone size	V gene	J gene	CDR3 protein
few	TRBV18	TRBJ2-7	CASSTGAGSYEQYF
NA	TRBV27	TRBJ2-5	CASARGVHPIQETQYF
NA	TRBV6-5	TRBJ2-7	CASSYSRGGYEQYF
NA	TRBV11-2	TRBJ2-7	CASTRSGTSGYEQYF
NA	TRBV7-2	TRBJ1-1	CASSLELNTEAFF
NA	TRBV27	TRBJ2-7	CASSSRQGVTYEQYF
NA	TRBV19	TRBJ2-1	CASSIGAVRQASGPRDEQFF
few	TRBV6-5	TRBJ1-1	CASIHRNTEAFF
NA	TRBV7-8	TRBJ2-7	CASSLVYPLGAEQYF
NA	TRBV10-3	TRBJ2-7	CASKSPGQSPYEQYF
NA	TRBV18	TRBJ2-5	CASSPGEETQYF
once	TRBV4-2	TRBJ1-2	CASSPDTNYGYTF
NA	TRBV21-1	TRBJ2-7	CASSRLSENTSYEQYF
few	TRBV30	TRBJ2-2	CAWSPYTGELFF
NA	TRBV5-1	TRBJ1-6	CASSGGQGENSPLHF
NA	TRBV5-4	TRBJ1-5	CASSVDRVQPQHF
once	TRBV28	TRBJ2-2	CASSTPGTSGAGELFF
NA	TRBV27	TRBJ2-2	CASQINGGPGELFF
few	TRBV7-3	TRBJ2-1	CASSLGLAFDEQFF
NA	TRBV4-1	TRBJ2-5	CASSLLGSRGQETQYF
once	TRBV7-6	TRBJ2-7	CASSPWYLAGVGSYEQYF
NA	TRBV18	TRBJ2-7	CASSPGQSYEQYF
NA	TRBV5-1	TRBJ2-1	CASSFVGTPHGSYNEQFF
NA	TRBV6-5	TRBJ1-5	CASAGGDSQPQHF
NA	TRBV7-2	TRBJ2-3	CASSLGTTSGRTDTQYF
NA	TRBV11-2	TRBJ1-1	CASSLEGQMNTEAFF
NA	TRBV30	TRBJ1-1	CAWSMVTGGLDTEAFF
NA	TRBV4-1	TRBJ2-5	CASSQDRTSGQETQYF
NA	TRBV10-2	TRBJ2-7	CAIANPTTYEQYF